The clone carrying this T cell receptor (beta chain) appeared a few times. This entry comes from a study of cytomegalovirus exposure and HLA in healthy donors. 60 Vbeta and 13 Jbeta primers were used in PCR. Only in-frame clones appear in the TCRdb table, and some are missing; sequencing was by immunoSEQ multiplex PCR. The table records approximately 90,000 clones, over 70% of them present only once. Material for sequencing was PBMCs. This TCR derives from a boy younger than 18 in good health and CMV-seronegative.

The CDR3 protein is CSVGDNEQFF. In DNA, the CDR3 is TGCAGCGTTGGAGACAATGAGCAGTTCTTC. The chain carries TRBV29-1 and TRBJ2-1; the D is unclear. Trimming pared 4 bases from V and 5 bases from J, leaving 3 bases between. This CDR3 contains 10 residues. Germline CDR1 and CDR2: SQVTM and ANQGSEA.